The T cell receptor (beta chain) under discussion was sequenced for a study of radiotherapy plus CTLA-4 blockade in lung cancer. Study summary: Objective responses arose in approximately 19% of patients, and roughly 31% experienced disease control.

Alongside CTLA-4 blockade with ipilimumab, patients with chemo-refractory metastatic non-small-cell lung cancer received focal radiation. The data were produced by immunoSEQ multiplex PCR, yet TCRdb's version contains in-frame clones alone and is incomplete. The sample carries some 78,000 clones, approximately 86% recorded once. The junction had 12 bases not matched to a gene; V was cut back by 4 bases and J by 2 bases. Germline loops: CDR1 SGHRS, CDR2 YFSETQ. This CDR3 has 20 amino acids. The receptor was isolated from a human donor with non-small cell lung cancer who had a partial response to radiotherapy plus ipilimumab. This chain uses TRBV5-1 with TRBJ2-1, with 16 bases that match TRBD2. Sequenced material: peripheral blood, taken from a patient treated with radiotherapy plus ipilimumab. The DNA of the CDR3 is TGCGCCAGCAGCCGTACTCCGGGACTAGCGGGAGGGCCAACCTACAATGAGCAGTTCTTC. It yields the protein CASSRTPGLAGGPTYNEQFF.